What follows are 28 T cell receptor beta chains derived from one specimen sequenced in a study of tumor-infiltrating lymphocytes in primary liver carcinoma. Co-extracted RNA and DNA came from roughly 20-30 mg of unsorted bulk tissue. TCR beta cDNA came from about 0.45 ug total RNA, primed with a constant-region primer. The TCR beta library was amplified through three nested multiplex PCR rounds in a modified ARM-PCR procedure. The study ran its first two PCR rounds for roughly 10 cycles each, using TRBV1-TRBV30 forward primers and a C-beta reverse primer. In TCRdb, the multiplex PCR reads were re-called with MiXCR into one record per CDR3 protein. This sample yields some 180,000 distinct CDR3 sequences, of which around four fifths are seen a single time; 15% to 20% belongs to the top ten. The material sequenced was tumor tissue from primary liver carcinoma. The source of these receptors is a man aged 40-49 years with primary liver carcinoma and hepatitis B virus infection.

This rearrangement joins TRBV14 to TRBJ2-3, with 7 bases lining up with TRBD2. Germline CDR1 is SGHDN and CDR2 is FVKESK. The trim removed 5 bases at V and 0 bases at J, leaving 17 bases unmatched. The CDR3 runs 19 residues. The CDR3 coding sequence is TGTGCCAGCAGCTATACATCCGGGACTACTGTTGTGAGCACAGATACGCAGTATTTT. Translation: CASSYTSGTTVVSTDTQYF.

The chain employs TRBV6-5 and TRBJ2-3; 10 bases match TRBD2. The CDR3 spans 15 residues. The germline V gene has CDR1 MNHEY and CDR2 SVGAGI. The trim removed 11 bases at V and 3 bases at J, leaving 11 bases unmatched. The DNA of the CDR3 is TGTGCCGGAAACCCAGTACTAGCGGGAACAGATACGCAGTATTTT. It yields the protein CAGNPVLAGTDTQYF.

About this clonotype itself: Sequence at one end of the junction differs from germline and may be a read error. The chain has TRBV11-1 and TRBJ2-3; TRBD1 or TRBD2 may be the D gene (5 bases each). The CDR3 loop spans 19 amino acids. Germline-derived CDR1 and CDR2 are SGHAT and FQDESV (reference sequence). The CDR3 DNA sequence: TGCGCCAGCAGTTCTGGGGGAAGCTCTGTTGGAATCCGCACAGATACGCAATATTTT. This codes for CASSSGGSSVGIRTDTQYF.

This clonotype was recorded once. Its ends do not fully match the called genes, so a read error is possible. V is TRBV6-2 or TRBV6-3 and J is TRBJ1-2, with D unclear. The CDR3 contains 14 residues. The V gene's germline CDR1 is MNHEY and CDR2 SVGEGT. CDR3 loop: CVSSSGPMNYGYTF. CDR3 coding DNA: TGTGTCAGCAGCTCCGGACCAATGAACTATGGATACACTTTC.

The chain employs TRBV4-1 and TRBJ2-7; 9 bases are a match to TRBD2. The CDR3 is 16 residues long. The V gene end was trimmed by 0 bases and the J gene end by 7 bases; junction bases not matched to a gene: 10. Germline-derived CDR1 and CDR2 are MGHRA and YSYEKL. The CDR3 coding sequence is TGCGCCAGCAGCCAAGAGGTAGCGGGAGTCATTGTTGAGCAGTACTTC. This encodes CASSQEVAGVIVEQYF.

Worth noting for this clonotype: Mismatch with germline at one junction end may stem from a read error. The chain is built from TRBV12-3 or TRBV12-4 and TRBJ1-1; the match to TRBD1 covers 8 bases. The CDR3 totals 15 residues. The CDR3 DNA is TGTGCCAGCAATTTCCCCCCAGGGGGCAGCACTGGAGCTTTCTTT. Its translation: CASNFPPGGSTGAFF.

Details on this clonotype: At one of its ends the junction is not consistent with the germline gene, which may arise from a read error. This sequence joins TRBV5-4 and TRBJ2-5; 8 bases are a match to TRBD1. The CDR3 totals 13 residues. Germline-derived CDR1 and CDR2 are SGHNT and YYREEE (reference sequence). CDR3 sequence (DNA): TGTGCCAGTAGCTCGGACAGGGTAGAGAGCCAGTACTTC. It yields the protein CASSSDRVESQYF.

The V call is TRBV12-3 or TRBV12-4, the J call TRBJ1-3, with D perhaps matching TRBD1 (6 bases). The CDR3 has 14 residues. The CDR3 bases are TGTGCTACCAGTATACAGGGCTCTGGAAACACCATATATTTT. Its translation is CATSIQGSGNTIYF.

Concerning this clonotype itself: Mismatch with germline at one junction end may stem from a read error. The rearrangement links TRBV29-1 to TRBJ1-2; D perhaps matches TRBD1 (6 bases). The CDR3 extends over 14 amino acids. Germline V lookup: CDR1 SQVTM, CDR2 ANQGSEA. CDR3 bases: TGCAGCGTCAAGTTTGGACAGTCAATCTATCACTACACATTC. As protein: CSVKFGQSIYHYTF.

With regard to this clonotype: Since a much larger clone is just one base distant, this may be a read error. This chain links TRBV29-1 with TRBJ2-6, with a tentative D call TRBD2 (6 bases). This CDR3 spans 15 amino acids. CDR1 and CDR2 from the germline V gene are SQVTM and ANQGSEA. V was trimmed by 2 bases and J by 9 bases, leaving 17 bases between them. CDR3 in amino acids: CSVELGGSEVNVLTF. The CDR3 coding sequence is TGCAGCGTTGAACTGGGGGGATCTGAGGTCAACGTCCTGACTTTC.

With respect to this clonotype: The conserved final phenylalanine or tryptophan is absent from the CDR3, which likely points to a read error. The V and J genes are TRBV6-2 or TRBV6-3 and TRBJ2-1, with D possibly being TRBD2 (6 bases). The CDR3 loop spans 17 amino acids. Trimming shortened V by 6 bases and J by 4 bases, and 22 bases separated the two germline ends. Looked up from germline, CDR1 is MNHEY and CDR2 is SVGEGT. CDR3 nucleotide sequence: TGTGCCAGCAGAGCAGGTCTCACGGGAGAAGGGTACAATGAGCAGTTCATC. Its translation: CASRAGLTGEGYNEQFI.

Concerning this clonotype itself: One end of the junction does not line up with germline, which may come from a read error. The chain recombines TRBV10-1 with TRBJ2-2, with 7 bases matching TRBD2. In germline, CDR1 is WNHNN, CDR2 SYGVQD (reference sequence). The CDR3 covers 15 residues. The CDR3 DNA follows: TGCACCAGCAGGGAGGACGCGAGCGGGGCCGGCGAGCTGTTTTTT. This gives the protein CTSREDASGAGELFF.

This clonotype was observed a single time. One end of the junction does not line up with germline, which may come from a read error. The rearrangement uses TRBV28 and TRBJ2-1; the match to TRBD1 covers 9 bases. This CDR3 contains 14 residues. Germline CDR1 and CDR2: MDHEN and SYDVKM. This CDR3 reads CASRGTGNYNEPFF. Written as DNA, the CDR3 is TGTGCCAGCAGAGGGACAGGGAACTACAATGAGCCGTTCTTC.

The chain joins TRBV29-1 to TRBJ1-5; maybe TRBD1 (5 bases). Germline values: CDR1 SQVTM, CDR2 ANQGSEA. The CDR3 extends over 14 amino acids. Trimming cost V 6 bases and J 10 bases, with 22 bases left between them. This CDR3 reads CSVTEGQTCQPQHF. For the CDR3, the DNA is TGCAGCGTCACCGAAGGACAAACCTGTCAACCCCAGCATTTT.

This clonotype appeared a single time. It is likely a read error, because the conserved phenylalanine at the end of the CDR3 is missing. The DNA is omitted, as the CDR3 cannot be located on it reliably, and the CDR3 follows TCRdb's listing. The rearrangement links TRBV12-3 or TRBV12-4 to TRBJ2-3; no DNA check was done on the table's D call, TRBD1. The CDR3 is 14 residues long, ends included. The chain's CDR3 is CASSPGTRPDTDYI.

Turning to this clonotype: Being one base from a much bigger clone, this may be a read error. The rearrangement joins TRBV5-1 to TRBJ2-5, with TRBD2 identical over 13 bases. The CDR3 runs 17 residues. CDR1 and CDR2 from the germline V gene are SGHRS and YFSETQ. V gave up 2 bases and J gave up 6 bases; unmatched junction bases: 10. The CDR3 sequence is CASSLMTSGRPGKTQYF. CDR3 DNA sequence: TGCGCCAGCAGCTTAATGACTAGCGGGAGGCCAGGAAAGACCCAGTACTTC.

This clonotype has a single count. This may come from a read error, since a much larger clone is one base off. This rearrangement joins TRBV30 to TRBJ1-4; D not resolved. CDR1 GTSNPN and CDR2 SVGIG come from the germline V gene (reference sequence). This CDR3 is built from 13 residues. The CDR3 nucleotides are TGTGCCCGGAGTGGTTCGAACGGTGAAAAACTGTTTTTT. Encoded protein: CARSGSNGEKLFF.

Worth noting for this clonotype: A read error may produce the germline difference seen at one junction end. The chain recombines TRBV28 with TRBJ2-7; 7 nucleotides align to TRBD2. This CDR3 region has 15 residues. The germline V gene encodes CDR1 MDHEN and CDR2 SYDVKM. The CDR3 DNA is TGTGTCAGCACCAAAGGGGAGGGAACTGGGCACGAGCAGTACTTC. It yields the protein CVSTKGEGTGHEQYF.

Points on this clonotype: The junction differs from germline at one of its ends, possibly a read error. V usage is TRBV6-2 or TRBV6-3 and J usage is TRBJ2-7; possibly TRBD1 or TRBD2 for D (5 bases each). The CDR3 has 15 residues. CDR1 is MNHEY and CDR2 is SVGEGT in the germline V gene. CDR3 bases: TGTGCCAGCAGTGTTGGGACGGCGGGCTCCTACGAGCGGTATTTC. Protein: CASSVGTAGSYERYF.

In regard to this clonotype: The CDR3 does not close with the conserved phenylalanine or tryptophan, likely indicating a read error. The chain couples TRBV27 to TRBJ2-1; maybe TRBD1 (6 bases). V was trimmed by 6 bases and J by 6 bases, leaving 21 bases between them. The CDR3 extends over 16 amino acids. Germline V gene sequence: CDR1 MNHEY, CDR2 SMNVEV (reference sequence). CDR3 region: CASSLVTGLTVNEQFY. In nucleotides, the CDR3 is TGTGCCAGCAGCTTGGTGACAGGCCTTACGGTCAATGAGCAGTTCTAC.

Of note for this clonotype: Mismatch with germline at one junction end may stem from a read error. V usage is TRBV4-1 and J usage is TRBJ1-6; D is unclear. This CDR3 comprises 15 residues. CDR1 is MGHRA, CDR2 YSYEKL, per germline. The CDR3, as DNA: TGCTCCAGCAGCCAAGATAGCACATGGAATTCACCCCTCCACTTT. It is translated as CSSSQDSTWNSPLHF.

This clonotype was recorded only once. The conserved final phenylalanine or tryptophan is absent from the CDR3, which likely points to a read error. The chain links TRBV4-3 to TRBJ1-2; D possibly corresponds to TRBD1 (5 bases). Germline V gene sequence: CDR1 LGHNA, CDR2 YSLEER. This CDR3 region has 15 residues. The CDR3 DNA sequence: TGCGCCAGCAGCCAGAGTCGCGGGGGATACTATGACTACACCTTA. Translating it yields CASSQSRGGYYDYTL.

A remark on this clonotype: One junction end disagrees with the germline gene, perhaps due to a read error. The chain combines TRBV6-1 with TRBJ2-6; tentatively, D is TRBD1 (5 bases). Germline values: CDR1 MNHNS, CDR2 SASEGT. The CDR3 contains 16 residues. The CDR3 region is CANRTSPNSGAKVLTF. The CDR3 coding sequence is TGTGCCAACAGAACCAGCCCCAACTCTGGGGCCAAGGTCCTGACTTTC.

This clonotype was recorded only once. Because the CDR3 is missing its conserved closing phenylalanine or tryptophan, this is likely a read error. This chain uses TRBV4-3 with TRBJ2-1; 8 bases map to TRBD2. CDR3 length equals 17 residues. Per germline, CDR1 LGHNA and CDR2 YSLEER. The ends lost 3 bases at V and 2 bases at J; junction bases unmatched: 9. The CDR3 DNA reads TGCGCCAGCAGCCAGGTACATCAGCGGGAGCCCTACAATGAGCAGTTCTTA. This gives the protein CASSQVHQREPYNEQFL.

Of note for this clonotype: At one end, the junction sequence differs from germline, possibly due to a read error. J is TRBJ2-6 and V is TRBV6-1, with D maybe TRBD1 (5 bases). The germline gives CDR1 MNHNS, CDR2 SASEGT. The CDR3 loop spans 16 amino acids. CDR3 nucleotides: TGTGCCAGCAGTGAACAGGATATGGCTGGGGCCAACCTCCTGACTTTC. Encoded protein: CASSEQDMAGANLLTF.

Note on this clonotype: A read error may be the cause here, since a much bigger clone is one base away. This chain links TRBV5-1 with TRBJ2-7; TRBD2 matches at 7 bases. Germline V CDR1 and CDR2: SGHRS, YFSETQ. This CDR3 spans 15 amino acids. CDR3 in amino acids: CARSLVAGARYEQYF. Written as DNA, the CDR3 is TGCGCCAGAAGCTTGGTGGCGGGAGCGAGGTACGAGCAGTACTTC.

To note about this clonotype: Sequence at one end of the junction differs from germline and may be a read error. The chain links TRBV7-9 to TRBJ2-5, with D uncertain. The germline CDR1 and CDR2 sequences are SEHNR and FQNEAQ (reference sequence). The CDR3 runs 11 residues. CDR3 loop: CAISLIETQYF. The CDR3 coding sequence is TGTGCCATCAGCCTGATAGAGACCCAGTACTTC.

With regard to this clonotype: The junction does not match germline at one end; this may be a read error. This rearrangement joins TRBV10-3 to TRBJ1-1; 7 bases are shared with TRBD1. The germline CDR1 and CDR2 sequences are ENHRY and SYGVKD. This CDR3 is built from 16 residues. The CDR3 here is CVIRGRSHGLNTKAFF. The CDR3 DNA reads as TGTGTCATCAGGGGGAGGTCACATGGGTTGAACACCAAAGCTTTCTTT.